These 20 T cell receptor beta chains share one sample of origin, sequenced in a study of beta chain features in type 1 diabetes. The whole isolated RNA underwent reverse transcription, so sequencing captured expressed TCRB transcripts. Using immunoSEQ multiplex PCR, the repertoire was profiled, and TCRdb retains in-frame clones only, with some absent. The table lists hundreds of thousands of clones, 10% to 15% of them singletons, with 0.017% in the top ten. The sequencing input was naive CD4+ T cells from blood. The receptors originated from a man aged 18-30 years in good health.

This chain connects TRBV30 to TRBJ1-5; no definite D call. Germline assignment: CDR1 GTSNPN and CDR2 SVGIG (reference sequence). The CDR3 has 13 residues. V lost 2 bases and J 3 bases, leaving 8 bases between the germline ends. CDR3 residues: CAWSLQDNQPQHF. The CDR3 DNA sequence: TGTGCCTGGAGTTTACAAGACAATCAGCCCCAGCATTTT.

This clone was observed a handful of times. V gene TRBV16 combines with J gene TRBJ1-5; 7 bases are a match to TRBD1. The CDR3 runs to 16 residues. After removal of 2 bases from V and 6 bases from J, the junction contained 10 bases not matched to a gene. CDR1 is KGHSY, CDR2 FQNENV, per germline. The CDR3 DNA reads TGTGCCAGCAGCCAAGGAGGGGGCAGGAGGGGTCAGCCCCAGCATTTT. Encoded protein: CASSQGGGRRGQPQHF.

This clone appeared a few times. This chain connects TRBV29-1 to TRBJ2-2; no firm D call. The V gene lost 4 bases and the J gene lost 0 bases, with 9 bases spanning the gap. CDR1 and CDR2 (germline): SQVTM, ANQGSEA. The CDR3 contains 14 residues. CDR3 DNA: TGCAGCGTTGTGAGGCGCACGAACACCGGGGAGCTGTTTTTT. Translating gives CSVVRRTNTGELFF.

This clone has just a few counts. V is TRBV25-1 and J is TRBJ2-5, with D maybe TRBD2 (6 bases). V was cut by 0 bases and J by 5 bases, with 13 bases left in between. The CDR3 covers 15 residues. Germline CDR1 MGHDK, CDR2 SYGVNS. CDR3 sequence (DNA): TGTGCCAGCAGTGAATATCGGGGGATGTGGGAGACCCAGTACTTC. Protein product: CASSEYRGMWETQYF. The full variable domain, in which reference TRBV25-1 and TRBJ2-5 provide the parts outside the CDR3, is EADIYQTPRYLVIGTGKKITLECSQTMGHDKMYWYQQDPGMELHLIHYSYGVNSTEKGDLSSESTVSRIRTEHFPLTLESARPSHTSQYLCASSEYRGMWETQYFGPGTRLLVL.

This clone has a handful of counts. This chain connects TRBV14 to TRBJ2-1; TRBD2 matches 7 bases. With 4 bases clipped from V and 7 bases from J, the junction kept 13 bases outside the gene matches. The germline V gene encodes CDR1 SGHDN and CDR2 FVKESK. This CDR3 is 16 amino acids long. The CDR3 reads CASSPVRGGPVNEQFF. CDR3 nucleotides: TGTGCCAGCAGCCCCGTAAGGGGAGGGCCGGTTAATGAGCAGTTCTTC.

The J gene is TRBJ2-2, the V gene TRBV28; weak D call: TRBD1 (6 bases). From germline, CDR1 is MDHEN and CDR2 SYDVKM. The CDR3 runs 16 residues. Trimming removed 6 bases from V and 0 bases from J, with 14 bases in between. Here the CDR3 DNA reads TGTGCCAGCAGCCCCCTGGGGGCCCCGAACACCGGGGAGCTGTTTTTT. Translating it yields CASSPLGAPNTGELFF.

In this sample, this clone turned up a few times. The chain is built from TRBV7-2 and TRBJ2-1, with 7 bases fitting TRBD2. In germline, CDR1 is SGHTA, CDR2 FQGNSA. This CDR3 region has 12 residues. V shed 7 bases, J shed 10 bases, and the junction held 7 bases outside the gene matches. Here the CDR3 DNA reads TGTGCCAGCATGGGGGGGTCGCCGGAGCAGTTCTTC. Residues: CASMGGSPEQFF.

This clone was counted a few times. This chain uses TRBV6-5 with TRBJ2-7; 9 nucleotides line up with TRBD1. Trimming at V came to 5 bases and at J to 7 bases, leaving 9 bases not matched to a gene. Per germline, CDR1 MNHEY and CDR2 SVGAGI. The CDR3 is 14 residues long. The CDR3 loop reads CASSRQGDVGEQYF. For the CDR3, the DNA is TGTGCCAGCAGTCGACAGGGGGATGTGGGAGAGCAGTACTTC.

The chain combines TRBV28 with TRBJ2-5, with D hard to call. The length of the CDR3 is 11 residues. Germline V gene lookup returns CDR1 MDHEN and CDR2 SYDVKM. The germline V and J ends were trimmed by 5 bases and 3 bases, with 4 bases remaining between them. Written as DNA, the CDR3 is TGTGCCAGCAGTCCAAAAGAGACCCAGTACTTC. The encoded protein is CASSPKETQYF.

In its sample, this clone was seen a few times. This rearrangement joins TRBV7-2 to TRBJ2-7; D is possibly TRBD1 (6 bases). The CDR3 totals 15 residues. Deletions cut 1 base from V and 2 bases from J, with 12 bases between. The germline CDR1 and CDR2 sequences are SGHTA and FQGNSA. CDR3 sequence reads: CASSLDPGAPYEQYF. CDR3 DNA: TGTGCCAGCAGCTTAGATCCAGGGGCGCCCTACGAGCAGTACTTC.

This clone was seen a few times. The rearrangement links TRBV5-4 to TRBJ2-2; possibly TRBD1 for D (5 bases). Between the trimmed V and J ends, which lost 0 bases and 2 bases, there was a span of 8 bases. The germline gives CDR1 SGHNT, CDR2 YYREEE (reference sequence). There are 15 residues in the CDR3. CDR3 sequence: CASSLGGRNTGELFF. DNA of the CDR3: TGTGCCAGCAGCTTGGGGGGCAGAAACACCGGGGAGCTGTTTTTT.

The chain employs TRBV5-1 and TRBJ2-3; the match to TRBD2 covers 15 bases. The V segment lost 0 bases and the J segment 0 bases; nucleotides outside the gene matches: 8. The CDR3 contains 20 residues. Looked up from germline, CDR1 is SGHRS and CDR2 is YFSETQ. CDR3 DNA: TGCGCCAGCAGCTTGGCCGGACTAGCGGGGGGGCCACGGAGCACAGATACGCAGTATTTT. Protein: CASSLAGLAGGPRSTDTQYF.

The rearrangement links TRBV5-1 to TRBJ2-1, with 14 bases matching TRBD2. V trimming: 2 bases; J trimming: 7 bases; junction bases outside the gene matches: 2. The CDR3 loop spans 15 amino acids. Looked up from germline, CDR1 is SGHRS and CDR2 is YFSETQ. For the CDR3, the DNA is TGCGCCAGCAGCTTAGGGACTAGCGGGAGTAATGAGCAGTTCTTC. The encoded protein is CASSLGTSGSNEQFF.

About this clone: Other nucleotide sequences in the sample specify the same CDR3. The V gene is TRBV28, the J gene TRBJ1-2, with 9 bases aligning to TRBD1. The CDR3 length is 14 residues. The germline gives CDR1 MDHEN, CDR2 SYDVKM. After removal of 4 bases from V and 4 bases from J, the junction contained 4 bases not matched to a gene. In nucleotides, the CDR3 is TGTGCCAGCAGTTCGGGACAGGGATCCTATGGCTACACCTTC. Protein product: CASSSGQGSYGYTF.

This clone was counted between two and nine times. The chain is built from TRBV9 and TRBJ1-5, with 9 bases identical to TRBD1. This CDR3 region has 14 residues. V lost 2 bases, J lost 7 bases, and 4 bases stayed unmatched. The germline gives CDR1 SGDLS, CDR2 YYNGEE. CDR3 in DNA: TGTGCCAGCAGCGTTGGACAGGGGTACCAGCCCCAGCATTTT. Its protein is CASSVGQGYQPQHF.

This chain links TRBV27 with TRBJ2-3; 11 positions agree with TRBD2. The CDR3 is made up of 14 amino acids. In germline, CDR1 is MNHEY, CDR2 SMNVEV (reference sequence). Unmatched junction bases numbered 2, after V lost 6 bases and J lost 3 bases. The CDR3 is CASRLAGGTDTQYF. In DNA form, the CDR3 reads TGTGCCAGCAGGCTAGCGGGAGGAACAGATACGCAGTATTTT.

As regards this clone: This sample also contains other DNA sequences that code for the same CDR3. The V call is TRBV30, the J call TRBJ2-3; tentative D call: TRBD1 (6 bases). Germline values: CDR1 GTSNPN, CDR2 SVGIG (reference sequence). This CDR3 comprises 11 residues. V was cut by 3 bases and J by 6 bases, with 7 bases left in between. For the CDR3, the DNA is TGTGCCTGGAGCAGGGGTGATACGCAGTATTTT. Translating gives CAWSRGDTQYF.

The chain uses TRBV5-1 and TRBJ2-3, with D hard to call. The V gene lost 2 bases and the J gene lost 6 bases, with 10 bases spanning the gap. The CDR3 covers 13 residues. The germline V gene encodes CDR1 SGHRS and CDR2 YFSETQ. The CDR3 here is CASSFAGGDTQYF. The CDR3 nucleotides read TGCGCCAGCAGCTTCGCAGGTGGGGATACGCAGTATTTT.

The sample holds a few counts of this clone. V is TRBV29-1 and J is TRBJ2-7, with a weak D call TRBD1 (8 bases). The V end was cut by 7 bases, the J end by 1 base, with 14 bases between. The CDR3 length is 13 residues. Per germline, CDR1 SQVTM and CDR2 ANQGSEA. CDR3 sequence (DNA): TGCAGCGCGGGAGGACAGGGATCCTACGAGCAGTACTTC. It specifies CSAGGQGSYEQYF.

The genes are TRBV30 and TRBJ2-7, with TRBD1 as a possible D gene (6 bases). Germline V gives CDR1 GTSNPN, CDR2 SVGIG (reference sequence). V lost 2 bases and J 0 bases, leaving 23 bases between the germline ends. The CDR3 extends over 18 amino acids. The CDR3 nucleotides read TGTGCCTGGAGTTCTCCCAGAGGGGGTCACCTCCTCTCCTACGAGCAGTACTTC. It is translated as CAWSSPRGGHLLSYEQYF. The entire variable domain, with the rest obtained from reference TRBV30 and TRBJ2-7, is as follows: SQTIHQWPATLVQPVGSPLSLECTVEGTSNPNLYWYRQAAGRGLQLLFYSVGIGQISSEVPQNLSASRPQDRQFILSSKKLLLSDSGFYLCAWSSPRGGHLLSYEQYFGPGTRLTVT.